These 22 T cell receptor beta chains were all obtained from the same sample, sequenced in a study of T-cell memory formation after mild COVID-19. TCRdb reprocessed the 5' RACE reads via MiXCR and lists one record per CDR3 protein. The table has 550,000 to 650,000 distinct CDR3 sequences, 15% to 20% seen once. The sequenced sample consisted of PBMCs or a T cell subset sorted from them (not recorded which). Receptors originate from an adult woman who had mild COVID-19 (a few samples of this study predate the infection). Cell type and time point are not known.

This clonotype was picked up a small number of times. This sequence joins TRBV20-1 and TRBJ2-3; D unresolved. This CDR3 spans 15 amino acids. CDR1 is DFQATT, CDR2 SNEGSKA, per germline (reference sequence). Trimming took off 0 bases at V and 6 bases at J, with 16 bases between the two ends. CDR3 amino acids: CSAREGSIHGDTQYF. The CDR3 region has the DNA TGCAGTGCTAGAGAGGGTAGCATACATGGGGATACGCAGTATTTT.

The table lists this clonotype with a few counts. This chain connects TRBV7-9 to TRBJ2-2; D is perhaps TRBD2 (6 bases). The germline CDR1 and CDR2 sequences are SEHNR and FQNEAQ (reference sequence). Trimming removed 5 bases from V and 5 bases from J, with 18 bases in between. This CDR3 spans 16 amino acids. The CDR3 DNA reads TGTGCCAGCAGCGGAGGCGGGACCTCACATACCGGGGAGCTGTTTTTT. Amino acid sequence: CASSGGGTSHTGELFF.

This chain uses TRBV7-9 with TRBJ2-1; 7 bases are shared with TRBD1. The trim removed 5 bases at V and 0 bases at J, leaving 7 bases unmatched. In germline, CDR1 is SEHNR, CDR2 FQNEAQ (reference sequence). CDR3 size: 16 residues. The CDR3 sequence is CASSPVGQSSYNEQFF. CDR3 in DNA: TGTGCCAGCAGCCCCGTGGGACAGAGCTCCTACAATGAGCAGTTCTTC.

This clonotype was detected a few times. The chain joins TRBV6-6 to TRBJ1-1; D is undetermined. The V gene's germline CDR1 is MNHNY and CDR2 SVGAGI (reference sequence). V dropped 6 bases and J dropped 3 bases, with 14 bases sitting between them. The CDR3 is made up of 14 amino acids. This CDR3 is CASSKGEWDTEAFF. CDR3 bases: TGTGCCAGCAGCAAGGGTGAGTGGGACACTGAAGCTTTCTTT.

The chain is built from TRBV5-4 and TRBJ2-7; TRBD1 aligns across 8 bases. The CDR3 loop spans 16 amino acids. Unmatched junction bases numbered 9, after V lost 0 bases and J lost 4 bases. Looked up from germline, CDR1 is SGHNT and CDR2 is YYREEE (reference sequence). This CDR3 reads CASSLGRPGQEYEQYF. In DNA form, the CDR3 reads TGTGCCAGCAGCTTGGGGCGTCCGGGACAGGAGTACGAGCAGTACTTC.

The rearrangement uses TRBV12-3 or TRBV12-4 and TRBJ2-5; 12 bases align to TRBD2. Germline trimming cut 3 bases from V and 5 bases from J; bases unmatched to any gene: 4. The CDR3 extends over 15 amino acids. The DNA of the CDR3 is TGTGCCAGCAGTTTGGCTAGCGGGGGGGGCGAGACCCAGTACTTC. Its protein product is CASSLASGGGETQYF.

This clonotype showed up just a few times. This rearrangement joins TRBV24-1 to TRBJ2-1, with D uncertain. Per germline, CDR1 KGHDR and CDR2 SFDVKD. This CDR3 spans 14 amino acids. Between the trimmed V and J ends, which lost 4 bases and 7 bases, there was a span of 13 bases. CDR3 DNA: TGTGCCACCAGTGACTTTGCGGTTAAAAATGAGCAGTTCTTC. Translation: CATSDFAVKNEQFF.

In its sample, this clonotype was seen many times. The chain uses TRBV7-9 and TRBJ1-5; D is perhaps TRBD1 (6 bases). V gave up 5 bases and J gave up 1 base, with 12 bases separating them. Germline-derived CDR1 and CDR2 are SEHNR and FQNEAQ (reference sequence). This CDR3 spans 15 amino acids. CDR3: CASSPQGGSNQPQHF. DNA of the CDR3: TGTGCCAGCAGCCCACAGGGAGGGAGCAATCAGCCCCAGCATTTT.

The sample holds a few counts of this clonotype. The rearrangement joins TRBV29-1 to TRBJ1-1; a weak D match, TRBD1 (6 bases). From germline, CDR1 is SQVTM and CDR2 ANQGSEA. The CDR3 spans 12 residues. V was trimmed by 7 bases and J by 5 bases, leaving 14 bases between them. The CDR3 bases are TGCAGCGCCGACAGGCTTCGGACTGAAGCTTTCTTT. Protein product: CSADRLRTEAFF.

In this sample, this clonotype turned up a few times. This sequence joins TRBV7-2 and TRBJ2-3; 8 positions agree with TRBD2. CDR3 length: 15 amino acids. CDR1 SGHTA and CDR2 FQGNSA come from the germline V gene. The V gene end was trimmed by 2 bases and the J gene end by 1 base; junction bases not matched to a gene: 2. The CDR3 region has the DNA TGTGCCAGCAGCTTACCGACTAGCGGCACAGATACGCAGTATTTT. Protein: CASSLPTSGTDTQYF.

In this sample, this clonotype turned up a few times. The CDR3 nucleotides are TGCAGCGTTGCGGGGGAGGGGTTGAACACTGAAGCTTTCTTT. Translated: CSVAGEGLNTEAFF. This chain uses TRBV29-1 with TRBJ1-1; TRBD1 is a possible D gene (5 bases). V lost 4 bases and J lost 0, with 12 bases in between. The CDR3 loop spans 14 amino acids. Germline loops: CDR1 SQVTM, CDR2 ANQGSEA.

This chain uses TRBV6-1 with TRBJ2-7; the D gene is possibly TRBD1 (6 bases). Germline CDR1 and CDR2: MNHNS and SASEGT. There are 15 residues in the CDR3. V lost 7 bases and J 2 bases, leaving 18 bases between the germline ends. CDR3 protein: CASKAGGDTAYEQYF. In DNA form, the CDR3 reads TGTGCCAGCAAGGCCGGTGGGGACACAGCCTACGAGCAGTACTTC.

This clonotype was recorded a few times. The chain is built from TRBV5-6 and TRBJ1-2; no firm D call. The CDR3 is 13 amino acids. Germline CDR1 and CDR2: SGHDT and YYEEEE. V lost 2 bases and J 4 bases, leaving 9 bases between the germline ends. CDR3 coding DNA: TGTGCCAGCAGCTTAGAGGGTGTCTATGGCTACACCTTC. Amino acid sequence: CASSLEGVYGYTF.

This clonotype was found many times. The chain is built from TRBV6-5 and TRBJ2-7; no clear D. Germline values: CDR1 MNHEY, CDR2 SVGAGI. The V and J ends lost 0 bases and 5 bases respectively, with 17 bases between them. This CDR3 contains 16 residues. CDR3 amino acids: CASSYSGIHTPNEQYF. The CDR3 DNA reads TGTGCCAGCAGTTACTCGGGCATCCATACGCCCAACGAGCAGTACTTC.

This chain links TRBV5-1 with TRBJ2-7; 7 bases align to TRBD1. V dropped 4 bases and J dropped 4; count of bases not matched to a gene: 11. CDR3 size: 15 residues. The germline gives CDR1 SGHRS, CDR2 YFSETQ. CDR3 nucleotides: TGCGCCAGCAGCCTGGTTGCGACAGGGTATTACGAGCAGTACTTC. Translating it yields CASSLVATGYYEQYF.

The chain employs TRBV5-1 and TRBJ2-1; D may be TRBD2 (6 bases). There are 15 residues in the CDR3. Germline CDR1 and CDR2: SGHRS and YFSETQ. Trimming removed 4 bases from V and 7 bases from J, with 18 bases in between. As DNA, the CDR3 is TGCGCCAGCAGCCGCAGACAATCCGGGGGAAATGAGCAGTTCTTC. Protein product: CASSRRQSGGNEQFF.

This clonotype was recorded at least ten times. The V and J genes are TRBV5-1 and TRBJ2-1, with TRBD2 matching over 12 bases. V lost 0 bases, J lost 8 bases, and 6 bases stayed unmatched. There are 16 residues in the CDR3. The germline V gene has CDR1 SGHRS and CDR2 YFSETQ. The CDR3 bases are TGCGCCAGCAGCTTGGCTCCTAGCGGGGGGGTCCATGAGCAGTTCTTC. Translating gives CASSLAPSGGVHEQFF.

This clonotype occurred a few times. The J gene is TRBJ2-2, the V gene TRBV6-1; the match to TRBD2 covers 9 bases. CDR1 is MNHNS and CDR2 is SASEGT in the germline V gene. The V gene end was trimmed by 8 bases and the J gene end by 8 bases; junction bases not matched to a gene: 9. The CDR3 loop spans 14 amino acids. CDR3 in amino acids: CASPRTSEAGELFF. CDR3 nucleotide sequence: TGTGCCAGCCCGAGGACTAGCGAGGCAGGGGAGCTGTTTTTT.

The chain combines TRBV6-5 with TRBJ1-2; perhaps TRBD1 as D (5 bases). The V gene lost 0 bases and the J gene lost 0 bases, with 14 bases spanning the gap. Germline CDR1 is MNHEY and CDR2 is SVGAGI. The CDR3 spans 17 residues. CDR3 residues: CASSYSSGDSSNYGYTF. DNA of the CDR3: TGTGCCAGCAGTTACTCGAGTGGAGACAGCTCTAACTATGGCTACACCTTC.

This chain links TRBV7-9 with TRBJ2-1; tentatively, D is TRBD2 (5 bases). The CDR3 extends over 16 amino acids. V gave up 5 bases and J gave up 1 base, with 15 bases separating them. Germline assignment: CDR1 SEHNR and CDR2 FQNEAQ (reference sequence). CDR3 sequence: CASSRDPGSSYNEQFF. The CDR3 nucleotides are TGTGCCAGCAGCCGCGACCCGGGGTCTTCCTACAATGAGCAGTTCTTC.

The chain carries TRBV6-1 and TRBJ2-6; 7 bases map to TRBD1. The germline V gene has CDR1 MNHNS and CDR2 SASEGT. The CDR3 covers 17 residues. V gave up 5 bases and J gave up 2 bases; unmatched junction bases: 9. The CDR3 spells CASSPSRQGAGANVLTF. CDR3 in DNA: TGTGCCAGCAGTCCGAGTCGACAGGGAGCTGGGGCCAACGTCCTGACTTTC.

This chain joins TRBV27 and TRBJ2-1; D unresolved. Trimming took 5 bases from V and 0 from J, leaving 8 bases between them. The germline CDR1 and CDR2 sequences are MNHEY and SMNVEV (reference sequence). The CDR3 extends over 14 amino acids. The CDR3 nucleotides read TGTGCCAGCAGTACACAGAACTCCTACAATGAGCAGTTCTTC. This encodes CASSTQNSYNEQFF.